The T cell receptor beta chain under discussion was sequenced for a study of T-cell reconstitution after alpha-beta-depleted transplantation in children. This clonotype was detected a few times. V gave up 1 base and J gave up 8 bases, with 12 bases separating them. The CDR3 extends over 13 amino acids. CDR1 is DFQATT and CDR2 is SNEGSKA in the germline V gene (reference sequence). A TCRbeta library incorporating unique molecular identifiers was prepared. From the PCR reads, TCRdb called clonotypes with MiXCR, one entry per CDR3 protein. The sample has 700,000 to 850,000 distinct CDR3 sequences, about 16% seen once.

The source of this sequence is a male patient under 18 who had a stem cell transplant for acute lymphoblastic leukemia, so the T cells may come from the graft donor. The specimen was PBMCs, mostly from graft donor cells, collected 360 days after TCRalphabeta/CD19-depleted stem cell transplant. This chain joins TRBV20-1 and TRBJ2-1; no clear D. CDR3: CSARGEAEDEQFF. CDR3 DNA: TGCAGTGCTAGAGGAGAGGCTGAGGATGAGCAGTTCTTC.